This T cell receptor (beta chain) was identified in a study of blood T cell repertoires in COVID-19. Trimming stripped 1 base from V and 5 bases from J, with 11 bases between. This CDR3 region has 14 residues. Germline-derived CDR1 and CDR2 are LNHDA and SQIVND (reference sequence). TCRdb keeps only in-frame clones here, not all; method: immunoSEQ multiplex PCR. Among more than 200,000 clones listed, approximately 88% were seen once. This receptor was taken from a woman aged 25 to 39 who had been exposed to COVID-19. Material: PBMCs or T cells enriched from blood (not recorded which). The V and J genes are TRBV19 and TRBJ1-1; D is undetermined. The chain's CDR3 is CASSIVSGGTEAFF. The CDR3 nucleotides are TGTGCCAGTAGTATAGTTTCGGGAGGGACTGAAGCTTTCTTT.